The 22 T cell receptor beta chains below come from one sample, sequenced in a study of PD-L1 blockade in urothelial cancer. Sequenced by immunoSEQ multiplex PCR; TCRdb stores in-frame clones only, minus some. The data contain tens of thousands of clones, 81% of them singletons. Time point in this sample: pretreatment peripheral blood. Sequenced here: PBMCs, sampled around atezolizumab (anti-PD-L1) treatment. The receptors derive from a man between 65 and 80 years old with urothelial cancer.

The chain is built from TRBV7-6 and TRBJ1-1; 10 bases match TRBD1. CDR1 SGHVS and CDR2 FNYEAQ come from the germline V gene. CDR3 length: 16 residues. V gave up 1 base and J gave up 0 bases; unmatched junction bases: 2. The CDR3 reads CASSLGQGALNTEAFF. CDR3 nucleotides: TGTGCCAGCAGCTTAGGACAGGGGGCTTTGAACACTGAAGCTTTCTTT.

The chain uses TRBV9 and TRBJ2-5; D may be TRBD1 (5 bases). The V and J ends lost 0 bases and 0 bases respectively, with 12 bases between them. This CDR3 spans 16 amino acids. The germline V gene has CDR1 SGDLS and CDR2 YYNGEE. In nucleotides, the CDR3 is TGTGCCAGCAGCGTAGAAGGGGTAAAGAACCAAGAGACCCAGTACTTC. Encoded protein: CASSVEGVKNQETQYF.

This clone was observed a few times. The gene calls are TRBV19 and TRBJ1-5; a weak D match, TRBD1 (5 bases). Between the trimmed V and J ends, which lost 5 bases and 3 bases, there was a span of 8 bases. Germline-derived CDR1 and CDR2 are LNHDA and SQIVND (reference sequence). The CDR3 totals 13 residues. The CDR3 DNA follows: TGTGCCAGTAGTTCCAGGGACAATCAGCCCCAGCATTTT. The encoded protein is CASSSRDNQPQHF.

There are a few counts of this clone. The V call is TRBV7-2, the J call TRBJ2-6; 8 positions agree with TRBD1. The CDR3 length is 16 residues. Unmatched junction bases numbered 3, after V lost 5 bases and J lost 0 bases. Germline assignment: CDR1 SGHTA and CDR2 FQGNSA. CDR3 sequence reads: CASSGQGFSGANVLTF. CDR3 in DNA: TGTGCCAGCAGCGGACAGGGTTTCTCTGGGGCCAACGTCCTGACTTTC.

V gene TRBV11-3 combines with J gene TRBJ2-7; D not resolved. CDR3 size: 12 residues. V dropped 4 bases and J dropped 0 bases, with 4 bases sitting between them. From germline, CDR1 is SGHNT and CDR2 YENEEA. The CDR3 is CASSSPSYEQYF. The DNA of the CDR3 is TGTGCCAGCAGCTCTCCCTCCTACGAGCAGTACTTC.

CDR3 sequence: CASRPHQNRGLGEAFF. The CDR3 nucleotides are TGTGCCAGTAGACCGCACCAAAACAGGGGCCTGGGTGAAGCTTTCTTT. This chain connects TRBV19 to TRBJ1-1; 7 nucleotides match TRBD1. The J segment lost 7 bases and the V segment lost 6 bases, leaving 17 bases of the junction unmatched. CDR1 is LNHDA, CDR2 SQIVND, per germline (reference sequence). This CDR3 region has 16 residues.

V and J are TRBV6-5 and TRBJ1-1, with D unclear. Trimming stripped 6 bases from V and 0 bases from J, with 14 bases between. This CDR3 is 15 amino acids long. Per the germline V gene, CDR1 is MNHEY and CDR2 is SVGAGI. The CDR3 bases are TGTGCCAGCAGACCTCCGCGGGGTCTGAACACTGAAGCTTTCTTT. Its protein product is CASRPPRGLNTEAFF.

The chain couples TRBV6-1 to TRBJ2-1; 10 positions agree with TRBD2. V lost 6 bases to trimming and J lost 9 bases; unmatched junction nucleotides: 8. The germline CDR1 and CDR2 sequences are MNHNS and SASEGT. This CDR3 has 14 residues. The CDR3 DNA sequence: TGTGCCAGCAGAAGGCTAGCGGGGGAGGGTGAGCAGTTCTTC. Encoded protein: CASRRLAGEGEQFF.

This sequence joins TRBV2 and TRBJ1-5, with a possible D match to TRBD1 (6 bases). Germline assignment: CDR1 SNHLY and CDR2 FYNNEI. The length of the CDR3 is 15 residues. The V end lost 1 base, the J end lost 2 bases, and 9 bases lay between the germline ends. CDR3 in DNA: TGTGCCAGCAGTGAAGTACAGGGCGGCAATCAGCCCCAGCATTTT. This gives the protein CASSEVQGGNQPQHF.

This clone is medium-sized by share. The gene calls are TRBV6-5 and TRBJ2-7; TRBD1 matches 9 bases. Germline V gene lookup returns CDR1 MNHEY and CDR2 SVGAGI. Germline trimming cut 6 bases from V and 2 bases from J; bases unmatched to any gene: 5. The CDR3 has 14 residues. CDR3 bases: TGTGCCAGCAGGCGGACAGGGGACGCCTACGAGCAGTACTTC. Protein: CASRRTGDAYEQYF.

This clone was counted once. This chain joins TRBV5-1 and TRBJ2-7; 9 bases are a match to TRBD1. The length of the CDR3 is 17 residues. J was trimmed by 1 base and V by 0 bases; bases with no gene match: 8. Germline CDR1 is SGHRS and CDR2 is YFSETQ. This CDR3 reads CASSLGTGGRYSYEQYF. The DNA for the CDR3 is TGCGCCAGCAGCTTGGGAACAGGGGGCCGGTATTCCTACGAGCAGTACTTC.

Turning to this clone: Within the sample, other DNA sequences also encode this same CDR3. The V and J genes are TRBV5-4 and TRBJ1-2; D uncertain. The CDR3 is 13 residues long. Trimming pared 1 base from V and 2 bases from J, leaving 6 bases between. From germline, CDR1 is SGHNT and CDR2 YYREEE (reference sequence). CDR3 bases: TGTGCCAGCAGCTTGCGAGGGAACTATGGCTACACCTTC. Its protein product is CASSLRGNYGYTF.

J is TRBJ1-1 and V is TRBV7-9; 9 positions match TRBD1. Germline CDR1 reads SEHNR; CDR2 reads FQNEAQ (reference sequence). The V gene end was trimmed by 4 bases and the J gene end by 2 bases; junction bases not matched to a gene: 2. CDR3 length: 14 amino acids. The CDR3 DNA reads TGTGCCAGCAGCTGGACAGGGGTTAACACTGAAGCTTTCTTT. Amino acids: CASSWTGVNTEAFF.

The V and J genes are TRBV30 and TRBJ2-1; 11 bases line up with TRBD2. The CDR3 runs to 15 residues. With 2 bases clipped from V and 8 bases from J, the junction kept 8 bases outside the gene matches. The germline gives CDR1 GTSNPN, CDR2 SVGIG (reference sequence). CDR3 in amino acids: CAWSRLAGGADEQFF. CDR3 in DNA: TGTGCCTGGAGTAGGCTAGCGGGAGGAGCCGATGAGCAGTTCTTC.

This chain uses TRBV7-8 with TRBJ1-2; D unclear. V shed 2 bases and J shed 0 bases, with 7 bases lying between them. The CDR3 runs to 14 residues. Germline loops: CDR1 SGHVS, CDR2 FQNEAQ. CDR3 sequence: CASSLTETNYGYTF. Here the CDR3 DNA reads TGTGCCAGCAGCTTAACAGAAACTAACTATGGCTACACCTTC.

This clone was counted a single time. The CDR3 here is CASSQPPGGGRSSYEQYF. CDR3 sequence (DNA): TGTGCCAGCAGCCAACCACCTGGCGGGGGGCGAAGCTCCTACGAGCAGTACTTC. This chain links TRBV7-2 with TRBJ2-7, with 8 positions matching TRBD2. The junction had 15 bases not matched to a gene; V was cut back by 5 bases and J by 0 bases. Germline V gene data show CDR1 as SGHTA and CDR2 as FQGNSA. The length of the CDR3 is 18 residues.

The chain recombines TRBV29-1 with TRBJ2-3; D might be TRBD1 (5 bases). Germline V lookup: CDR1 SQVTM, CDR2 ANQGSEA. The germline V and J ends were trimmed by 3 bases and 3 bases, with 10 bases remaining between them. The CDR3 has 13 residues. CDR3 coding DNA: TGCAGCGTTGACAGGGATAGGACAGATACGCAGTATTTT. Its protein product is CSVDRDRTDTQYF.

The chain uses TRBV6-1 and TRBJ1-5; maybe TRBD1 (5 bases). The CDR3 contains 13 residues. The germline CDR1 and CDR2 sequences are MNHNS and SASEGT. V gave up 3 bases and J gave up 6 bases, with 9 bases separating them. The DNA of the CDR3 is TGTGCCAGCAGTGAGGGGGGATTTCAGCCCCAGCATTTT. It encodes CASSEGGFQPQHF.

The chain has TRBV12-5 and TRBJ2-2, with a possible D match to TRBD1 (7 bases). Germline V lookup: CDR1 LGHNT, CDR2 FRNRAP. The ends were cut back, 1 base at V and 5 bases at J, with 29 bases in the middle. The CDR3 is made up of 21 amino acids. The CDR3 region has the DNA TGTGCTAGTGGTTTGGAGGTCTGGGGTGCAGGGGGAGGATCGAGGACCGGGGAGCTGTTTTTT. Translating gives CASGLEVWGAGGGSRTGELFF.

V is TRBV15 and J is TRBJ1-5; possible D gene TRBD1, 5 bases. The CDR3 has 16 residues. With 2 bases removed from V and 1 base from J, the gap between germline ends came to 12 bases. Looked up from germline, CDR1 is LNHNV and CDR2 is YYDKDF (reference sequence). Here the CDR3 reads CATSRLGGGSNQPQHF. The CDR3 DNA follows: TGTGCCACCAGCAGATTGGGGGGTGGGAGCAATCAGCCCCAGCATTTT. Full variable domain (outside the CDR3, taken from reference TRBV15 and TRBJ1-5): DAMVIQNPRYQVTQFGKPVTLSCSQTLNHNVMYWYQQKSSQAPKLLFHYYDKDFNNEADTPDNFQSRRPNTSFCFLDIRSPGLGDTAMYLCATSRLGGGSNQPQHFGDGTRLSIL.

The rearrangement links TRBV15 to TRBJ2-1, with 10 bases identical to TRBD2. V lost 1 base, J lost 8 bases, and 11 bases stayed unmatched. The CDR3 loop spans 17 amino acids. Germline V CDR1 and CDR2: LNHNV, YYDKDF (reference sequence). The CDR3 is CATSRGGSGRVMYEQFF. For the CDR3, the DNA is TGTGCCACCAGCAGAGGAGGAAGCGGGAGGGTCATGTATGAGCAGTTCTTC.

The chain couples TRBV10-3 to TRBJ1-5; D remains unclear. The ends were cut back, 6 bases at V and 5 bases at J, with 14 bases in the middle. Germline CDR1 and CDR2: ENHRY and SYGVKD. The CDR3 has 14 amino acids. The CDR3 protein is CAISAGRLDQPQHF. The CDR3 DNA follows: TGTGCCATCAGCGCGGGCCGACTTGATCAGCCCCAGCATTTT.